This TCR beta chain emerged from a study of T cell responses to AZD1222 COVID-19 vaccine. Study-wide findings and caveats: The sample set comprised mostly white British donors with more females, and clonal diversity was possibly underestimated.

About this clone: Its antigen remains unknown.

Produced via immunoSEQ multiplex PCR; TCRdb's table is partial and in-frame only. The sample yields around 80,000 clones, approximately 85% seen once. Looked up from germline, CDR1 is SGHAT and CDR2 is FQNNGV. V lost 5 bases and J lost 10, with 12 bases in between. This CDR3 comprises 12 residues. The source of this sequence is an adult who received the AZD1222 COVID-19 vaccine. V gene TRBV11-2 combines with J gene TRBJ2-1; D not certain. Sequences were derived from peripheral blood, sampled 28 days after the second AZD1222 dose. The CDR3 sequence: CASSQTRTEQFF. The CDR3 region has the DNA TGTGCCAGCAGCCAAACCAGAACAGAGCAGTTCTTC.